Below are 4 T cell receptor beta chains sequenced from a single sample in a study of T cell responses to AZD1222 COVID-19 vaccine. The protocol was immunoSEQ multiplex PCR, while the TCRdb copy is restricted to in-frame clones and leaves out a portion. The data hold around 83,000 clones, with nearly 90% observed a single time. The sample was peripheral blood, taken on day 0 of AZD1222 vaccination. These receptors were obtained from an adult in good health.

CDR3 coding DNA: TGTGCCAGCAGCCCCCAAAGGGGAACAACTAATGAAAAACTGTTTTTT. The encoded protein is CASSPQRGTTNEKLFF. The chain is built from TRBV7-2 and TRBJ1-4; tentative D call: TRBD1 (5 bases). Germline lookup yields CDR1 SGHTA and CDR2 FQGNSA. This CDR3 spans 16 amino acids. Trimming left V 5 bases short and J 0 bases short, with 13 bases between.

This chain connects TRBV7-8 to TRBJ2-2; D is possibly TRBD1 or TRBD2 (5 bases each). In germline, CDR1 is SGHVS, CDR2 FQNEAQ. The ends were cut back, 6 bases at V and 1 base at J, with 15 bases in the middle. This CDR3 contains 16 residues. CDR3 nucleotide sequence: TGTGCCAGCAGTCGTACCGGGGCGCGGAACACCGGGGAGCTGTTTTTT. Translated: CASSRTGARNTGELFF. The full variable domain, in which reference TRBV7-8 and TRBJ2-2 provide the parts outside the CDR3, is GAGVSQSPRYKVAKRGQDVALRCDPISGHVSLFWYQQALGQGPEFLTYFQNEAQLDKSGLPSDRFFAERPEGSVSTLKIQRTQQEDSAVYLCASSRTGARNTGELFFGEGSRLTVL.

V gene TRBV11-3 combines with J gene TRBJ2-2; D may be TRBD1 (5 bases). CDR3 length: 17 residues. V was clipped by 4 bases and J by 4 bases, with 19 bases between them. Germline CDR1 is SGHNT and CDR2 is YENEEA. This CDR3 is CASSSRQSQFGTGELFF. The DNA for the CDR3 is TGTGCCAGCAGCTCCAGACAGAGTCAATTCGGCACCGGGGAGCTGTTTTTT. The full variable domain, its missing parts supplied by reference TRBV11-3 and TRBJ2-2, is EAGVVQSPRYKIIEKKQPVAFWCNPISGHNTLYWYLQNLGQGPELLIRYENEEAVDDSQLPKDRFSAERLKGVDSTLKIQPAELGDSAVYLCASSSRQSQFGTGELFFGEGSRLTVL.

V and J are TRBV7-2 and TRBJ2-1; TRBD2 aligns across 7 bases. The CDR3 totals 14 residues. In germline, CDR1 is SGHTA, CDR2 FQGNSA. J gave up 6 bases and V 1 base, and 3 bases lay outside the gene matches. The CDR3 coding sequence is TGTGCCAGCAGCTTAGTCGGACTAGTCAATGAGCAGTTCTTC. This encodes CASSLVGLVNEQFF.